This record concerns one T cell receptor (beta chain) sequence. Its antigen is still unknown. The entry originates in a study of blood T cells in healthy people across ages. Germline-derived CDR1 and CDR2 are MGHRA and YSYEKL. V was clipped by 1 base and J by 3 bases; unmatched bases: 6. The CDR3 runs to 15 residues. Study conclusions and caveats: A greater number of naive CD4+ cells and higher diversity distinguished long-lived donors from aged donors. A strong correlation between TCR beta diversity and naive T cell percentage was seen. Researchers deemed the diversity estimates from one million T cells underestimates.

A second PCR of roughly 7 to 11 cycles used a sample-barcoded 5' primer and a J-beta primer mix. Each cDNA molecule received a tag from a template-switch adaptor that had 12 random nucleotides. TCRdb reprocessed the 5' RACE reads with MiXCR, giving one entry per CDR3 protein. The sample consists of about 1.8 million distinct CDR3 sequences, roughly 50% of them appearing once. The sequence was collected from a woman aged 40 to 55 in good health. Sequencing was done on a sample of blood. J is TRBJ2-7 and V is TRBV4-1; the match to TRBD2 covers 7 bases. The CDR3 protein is CASSQGEGSNYEQYF. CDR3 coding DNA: TGCGCCAGCAGCCAAGGGGAGGGATCGAACTACGAGCAGTACTTC.